These T cell receptor beta chains were read from a single sample in a study of T cell responses to AZD1222 COVID-19 vaccine. Profiling relied on immunoSEQ multiplex PCR, and the TCRdb table lists in-frame clones only, not all of them. Altogether around 160,000 clones are present, roughly 88% being singletons, with the ten largest covering roughly 15%. Here the sequenced sample was peripheral blood, taken on day 0 of AZD1222 vaccination. The receptor source for this set is an adult in good health. The conserved cysteine and the conserved F or W are not part of the CDR3 here.

V gene: TRBV25-1; J gene: TRBJ2-7; CDR3 protein: ASGQIGGTNEQY
V gene: TRBV28; J gene: TRBJ1-2; CDR3 protein: ASSFGTGGDYGYT
V gene: TRBV4-3; J gene: TRBJ2-7; CDR3 protein: ASSQVSGGLYYEQY
V gene: TRBV7-3; J gene: TRBJ2-3; CDR3 protein: ASRRAGSADTQY
V gene: TRBV27; J gene: TRBJ1-6; CDR3 protein: ASSPLPGRHNSPLH
V gene: TRBV28; J gene: TRBJ2-1; CDR3 protein: ASSLYHTGTGGYNEQF
V gene: TRBV28; J gene: TRBJ1-3; CDR3 protein: ASSPRLLRSGNTIY
V gene: TRBV5-1; J gene: TRBJ2-7; CDR3 protein: ASSADTGGGYEQY
V gene: TRBV18; J gene: TRBJ1-4; CDR3 protein: ASSPGGRIEKLF
V gene: TRBV7-3; J gene: TRBJ1-1; CDR3 protein: ASSPTAGARDFEAF
V gene: TRBV18; J gene: TRBJ1-5; CDR3 protein: ASQGGTANQPQH
V gene: TRBV9; J gene: TRBJ2-3; CDR3 protein: ASRDAWGVGRTDTQY
V gene: TRBV18; J gene: TRBJ1-4; CDR3 protein: ASSPGTGREKLF
V gene: TRBV18; J gene: TRBJ1-2; CDR3 protein: ASSTQDYGYT
V gene: TRBV6-5; J gene: TRBJ1-6; CDR3 protein: ASSYSHRQNSPLH
V gene: TRBV28; J gene: TRBJ1-1; CDR3 protein: ASSAGAAGAF
V gene: TRBV18; J gene: TRBJ1-2; CDR3 protein: ASSPGEGYT
V gene: TRBV19; J gene: TRBJ1-5; CDR3 protein: ASSMVGGGNQPQH
V gene: TRBV6-6; J gene: TRBJ1-1; CDR3 protein: ASSYSQGRNTEAF
V gene: TRBV21-1; J gene: TRBJ1-5; CDR3 protein: ASSAYQGASNQPQH
V gene: TRBV19; J gene: TRBJ1-3; CDR3 protein: ASPQIGESSGNTIY
V gene: TRBV9; J gene: TRBJ1-2; CDR3 protein: ASSLGGGLNYGYT
V gene: TRBV5-5; J gene: TRBJ2-7; CDR3 protein: ASSLATYEQY
V gene: TRBV20-1; J gene: TRBJ2-1; CDR3 protein: SASGGGRNNFEQF
V gene: TRBV12-3/TRBV12-4; J gene: TRBJ1-2; CDR3 protein: ASSLFRGYGYT
V gene: TRBV12-2; J gene: TRBJ1-1; CDR3 protein: ASRLPTRVYTEAF
V gene: TRBV15; J gene: TRBJ2-1; CDR3 protein: ATSRETRGGAGNEQF
V gene: TRBV7-9; J gene: TRBJ1-2; CDR3 protein: ASSLSPGGGYT
V gene: TRBV27; J gene: TRBJ1-1; CDR3 protein: ASSPSGWGDTEAF
V gene: TRBV6-5; J gene: TRBJ2-5; CDR3 protein: ASSPDLKETQY
V gene: TRBV3-1/TRBV3-2; J gene: TRBJ1-4; CDR3 protein: ASSHSPTNEKLF
V gene: TRBV28; J gene: TRBJ1-1; CDR3 protein: ASSPNPLTGNTEAF
V gene: TRBV5-1; J gene: TRBJ2-1; CDR3 protein: ASTGQGLNEQF
V gene: TRBV9; J gene: TRBJ2-5; CDR3 protein: ASSRPHQETQY
V gene: TRBV5-1; J gene: TRBJ2-3; CDR3 protein: ASIGGGFADTQY
V gene: TRBV7-9; J gene: TRBJ2-3; CDR3 protein: ASSPSDGRDTQY
V gene: TRBV3-1/TRBV3-2; J gene: TRBJ2-7; CDR3 protein: ASSQRLDIYEQY
V gene: TRBV5-1; J gene: TRBJ2-3; CDR3 protein: ASSLAVGQVADTQY
V gene: TRBV5-5; J gene: TRBJ1-2; CDR3 protein: ASSETQGYGYT
V gene: TRBV4-2; J gene: TRBJ1-3; CDR3 protein: ASSQAQGSSGNTIY
V gene: TRBV6-5; J gene: TRBJ2-1; CDR3 protein: ASSYIGAEQF
V gene: TRBV7-7; J gene: TRBJ1-5; CDR3 protein: ASSRGGTAFVSNQPQH
V gene: TRBV4-3; J gene: TRBJ2-5; CDR3 protein: ASSQERGAQETQY
V gene: TRBV5-1; J gene: TRBJ2-2; CDR3 protein: ASSPIAGAGTGELF
V gene: TRBV2; J gene: TRBJ2-7; CDR3 protein: AGQQGSESSYEQY
V gene: TRBV28; J gene: TRBJ2-7; CDR3 protein: ASSPSGSRSYEQY
V gene: TRBV6-5; J gene: TRBJ2-5; CDR3 protein: ASRRGGRETQY
V gene: TRBV5-6; J gene: TRBJ1-5; CDR3 protein: ASPALTGGGKDNQPQH
V gene: TRBV28; J gene: TRBJ1-2; CDR3 protein: ASSSRGENYGYT
V gene: TRBV19; J gene: TRBJ1-1; CDR3 protein: ASSIDYGGAEAF
V gene: TRBV29-1; J gene: TRBJ1-2; CDR3 protein: SVDSSHGYT
V gene: TRBV21-1; J gene: TRBJ1-1; CDR3 protein: ASSNPNKPGTGLNTEAF
V gene: TRBV7-9; J gene: TRBJ1-1; CDR3 protein: ASSFTGPGTEAF